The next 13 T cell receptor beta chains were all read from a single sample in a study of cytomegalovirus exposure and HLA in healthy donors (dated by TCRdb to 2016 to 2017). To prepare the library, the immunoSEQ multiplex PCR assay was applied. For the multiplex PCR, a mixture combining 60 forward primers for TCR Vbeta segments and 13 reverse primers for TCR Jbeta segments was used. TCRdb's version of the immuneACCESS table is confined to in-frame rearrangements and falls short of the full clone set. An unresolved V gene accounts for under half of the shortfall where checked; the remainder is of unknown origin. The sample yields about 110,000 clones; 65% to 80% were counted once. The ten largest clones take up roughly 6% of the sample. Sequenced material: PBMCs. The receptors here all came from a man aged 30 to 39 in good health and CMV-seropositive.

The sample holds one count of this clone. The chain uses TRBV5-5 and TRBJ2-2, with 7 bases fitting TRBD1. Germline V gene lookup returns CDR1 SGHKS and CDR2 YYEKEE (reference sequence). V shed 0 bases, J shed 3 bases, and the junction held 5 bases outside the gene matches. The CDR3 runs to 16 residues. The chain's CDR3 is CASSLDRGPHTGELFF. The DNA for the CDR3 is TGTGCCAGCAGCTTGGACAGGGGTCCACACACCGGGGAGCTGTTTTTT.

CDR3 protein: CAISPAGPGSYTF. The CDR3 DNA reads TGTGCCATCAGTCCCGCAGGGCCAGGGAGCTACACCTTC. The J gene is TRBJ1-2, the V gene TRBV10-3; D might be TRBD1 (5 bases). Trimming shortened V by 5 bases and J by 9 bases, and 16 bases separated the two germline ends. CDR1 is ENHRY and CDR2 is SYGVKD in the germline V gene. CDR3 length equals 13 residues.

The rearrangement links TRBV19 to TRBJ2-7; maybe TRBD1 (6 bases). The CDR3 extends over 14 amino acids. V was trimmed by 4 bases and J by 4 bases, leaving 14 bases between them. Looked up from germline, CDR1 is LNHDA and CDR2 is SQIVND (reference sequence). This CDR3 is CASSSFAGAYEQYF. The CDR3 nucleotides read TGTGCCAGTAGTAGCTTTGCAGGGGCGTACGAGCAGTACTTC.

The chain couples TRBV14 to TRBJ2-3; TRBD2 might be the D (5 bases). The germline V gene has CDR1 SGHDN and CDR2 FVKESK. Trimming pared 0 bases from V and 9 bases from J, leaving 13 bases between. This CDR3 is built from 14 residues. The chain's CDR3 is CASSQDLAQSTQYF. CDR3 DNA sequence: TGTGCCAGCAGCCAAGATCTAGCACAAAGCACGCAGTATTTT. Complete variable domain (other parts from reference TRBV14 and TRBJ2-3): EAGVTQFPSHSVIEKGQTVTLRCDPISGHDNLYWYRRVMGKEIKFLLHFVKESKQDESGMPNNRFLAERTGGTYSTLKVQPAELEDSGVYFCASSQDLAQSTQYFGPGTRLTVL.

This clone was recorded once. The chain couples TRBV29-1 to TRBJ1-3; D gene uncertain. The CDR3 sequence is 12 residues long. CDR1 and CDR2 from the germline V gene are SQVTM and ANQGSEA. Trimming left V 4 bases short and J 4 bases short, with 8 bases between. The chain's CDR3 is CSVGFLGNTIYF. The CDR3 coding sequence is TGCAGCGTTGGTTTCTTAGGAAACACCATATATTTT.

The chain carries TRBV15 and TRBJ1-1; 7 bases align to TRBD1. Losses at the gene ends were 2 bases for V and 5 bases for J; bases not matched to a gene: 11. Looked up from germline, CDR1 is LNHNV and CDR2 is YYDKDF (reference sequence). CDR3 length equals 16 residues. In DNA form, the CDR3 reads TGTGCCACCAGCAGACGTATAAAGGGGGCGCGGACTGAAGCTTTCTTT. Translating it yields CATSRRIKGARTEAFF.

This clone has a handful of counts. The CDR3 DNA is TGCGCCAGCAGCTTCCGGACAGGGGTCGACATACCCTACGAGCAGTACTTC. This translates into CASSFRTGVDIPYEQYF. J is TRBJ2-7 and V is TRBV4-3; 9 bases align to TRBD1. Trimming cost V 5 bases and J 2 bases; bases outside gene matches: 13. This CDR3 contains 17 residues. Germline V gene sequence: CDR1 LGHNA, CDR2 YSLEER.

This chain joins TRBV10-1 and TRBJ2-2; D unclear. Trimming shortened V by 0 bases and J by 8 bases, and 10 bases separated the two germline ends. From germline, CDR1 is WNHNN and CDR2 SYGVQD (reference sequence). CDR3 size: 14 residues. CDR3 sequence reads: CASSESPARGELFF. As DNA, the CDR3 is TGCGCCAGCAGTGAGTCACCCGCTAGAGGGGAGCTGTTTTTT.

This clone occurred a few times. CDR3 sequence: CASRVQEGANTIYF. DNA for the CDR3: TGTGCCAGCAGAGTTCAAGAAGGGGCGAACACCATATATTTT. This rearrangement joins TRBV6-1 to TRBJ1-3; weak D call: TRBD1 (5 bases). The CDR3 is 14 residues long. V gave up 6 bases and J gave up 7 bases, with 16 bases separating them. Germline V gene data show CDR1 as MNHNS and CDR2 as SASEGT.

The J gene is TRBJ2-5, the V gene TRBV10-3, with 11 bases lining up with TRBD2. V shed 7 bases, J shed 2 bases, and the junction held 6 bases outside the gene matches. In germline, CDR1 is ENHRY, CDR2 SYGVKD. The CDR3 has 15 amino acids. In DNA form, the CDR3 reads TGTGCCATCAAATTGGGACTAGCGGCTCAAGAGACCCAGTACTTC. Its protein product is CAIKLGLAAQETQYF.

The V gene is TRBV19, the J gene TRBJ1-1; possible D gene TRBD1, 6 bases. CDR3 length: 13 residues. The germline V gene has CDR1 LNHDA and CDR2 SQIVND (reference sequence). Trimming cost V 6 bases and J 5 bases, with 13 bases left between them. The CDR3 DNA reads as TGTGCCAGTAGCGAACAGGGAAATACTGAAGCTTTCTTT. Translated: CASSEQGNTEAFF.

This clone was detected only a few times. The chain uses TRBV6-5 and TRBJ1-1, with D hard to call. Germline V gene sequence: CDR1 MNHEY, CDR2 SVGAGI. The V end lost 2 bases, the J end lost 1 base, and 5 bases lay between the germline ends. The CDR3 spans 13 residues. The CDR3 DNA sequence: TGTGCCAGCAGTTACGAGTGGAACACTGAAGCTTTCTTT. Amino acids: CASSYEWNTEAFF.

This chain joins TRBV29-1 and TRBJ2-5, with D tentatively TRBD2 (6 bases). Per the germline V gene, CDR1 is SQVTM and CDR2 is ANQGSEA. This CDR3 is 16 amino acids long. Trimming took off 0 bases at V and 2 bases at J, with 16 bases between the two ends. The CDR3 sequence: CSVEDRTGSPQETQYF. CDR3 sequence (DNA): TGCAGCGTTGAAGATCGAACCGGGAGCCCACAAGAGACCCAGTACTTC.